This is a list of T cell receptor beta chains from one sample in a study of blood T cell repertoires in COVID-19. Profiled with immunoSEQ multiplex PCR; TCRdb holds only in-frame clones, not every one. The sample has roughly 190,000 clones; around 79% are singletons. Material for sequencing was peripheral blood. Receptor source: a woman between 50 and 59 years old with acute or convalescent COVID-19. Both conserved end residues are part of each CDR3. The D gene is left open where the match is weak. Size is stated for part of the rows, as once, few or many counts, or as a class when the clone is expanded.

CDR3: CASSRDSYGYTF; DNA: TGTGCCAGCAGCCGGGACAGCTATGGCTACACCTTC; size: many; V: TRBV28; length: 12; J: TRBJ1-2; D: TRBD1
CDR3: CASSLGSGWEQFF; DNA: TGTGCCAGCAGCTTAGGGAGTGGGTGGGAGCAGTTCTTC; size: -; V: TRBV7-9; length: 13; J: TRBJ2-1; D: -
CDR3: CASSSDRSGNTIYF; DNA: TGTGCCAGCAGTTCCGACAGGTCTGGAAACACCATATATTTT; size: -; V: TRBV6-5; length: 14; J: TRBJ1-3; D: -
CDR3: CASSVTGSGEQYF; DNA: TGTGCCAGCAGCGTGACAGGGTCAGGCGAGCAGTACTTC; size: -; V: TRBV9; length: 13; J: TRBJ2-7; D: TRBD1
CDR3: CASSDRGATSYEQYF; DNA: TGTGCCAGCAGCGACCGGGGAGCAACCTCCTACGAGCAGTACTTC; size: -; V: TRBV2; length: 15; J: TRBJ2-7; D: -
CDR3: CASSPVDRGKTQYF; DNA: TGTGCCAGCAGCCCGGTTGACAGGGGAAAGACCCAGTACTTC; size: -; V: TRBV3-1/TRBV3-2; length: 14; J: TRBJ2-5; D: TRBD1
CDR3: CAAQGWGYNSPLHF; DNA: TGTGCCGCACAGGGTTGGGGGTATAATTCACCCCTCCACTTT; size: -; V: TRBV19; length: 14; J: TRBJ1-6; D: -
CDR3: CASSPGQGYNQPQHF; DNA: TGTGCCAGCAGCCCAGGACAGGGGTACAATCAGCCCCAGCATTTT; size: few; V: TRBV7-2; length: 15; J: TRBJ1-5; D: TRBD1
CDR3: CASSEQGLYTEAFF; DNA: TGTGCCAGCAGTGAACAGGGACTTTACACTGAAGCTTTCTTT; size: -; V: TRBV6-1; length: 14; J: TRBJ1-1; D: -
CDR3: CASSFNGDGLFSYEQYF; DNA: TGTGCCAGCAGCTTCAATGGAGACGGCCTCTTCTCCTACGAGCAGTACTTC; size: -; V: TRBV7-8; length: 17; J: TRBJ2-7; D: -
CDR3: CASSYTGTTNTGELFF; DNA: TGTGCCAGCAGCTACACCGGGACAACGAACACCGGGGAGCTGTTTTTT; size: -; V: TRBV3-1/TRBV3-2; length: 16; J: TRBJ2-2; D: -
CDR3: CASSLSGMRNTIYF; DNA: TGTGCCAGCAGTTTATCCGGGATGCGGAACACCATATATTTT; size: few; V: TRBV28; length: 14; J: TRBJ1-3; D: -
CDR3: CASSPPIVTDGYTF; DNA: TGTGCCAGCAGCCCCCCCATTGTCACAGACGGCTACACCTTC; size: -; V: TRBV4-2; length: 14; J: TRBJ1-2; D: -
CDR3: CASCSDRASTDTQYF; DNA: TGTGCCAGCTGCTCGGACAGGGCTAGCACAGATACGCAGTATTTT; size: -; V: TRBV27; length: 15; J: TRBJ2-3; D: TRBD1
CDR3: CAVGRVDYGYTF; DNA: TGTGCCGTCGGGAGGGTAGACTACGGCTACACCTTC; size: -; V: TRBV28; length: 12; J: TRBJ1-2; D: -
CDR3: CASSASGTYTQYF; DNA: TGTGCCAGCAGCGCCTCCGGGACTTATACGCAGTATTTT; size: -; V: TRBV7-9; length: 13; J: TRBJ2-3; D: -
CDR3: CSASQDSPLHF; DNA: TGCAGTGCTAGTCAGGATTCACCCCTCCACTTT; size: -; V: TRBV20-1; length: 11; J: TRBJ1-6; D: -
CDR3: CASSLGPGQVTYEQYF; DNA: TGCGCCAGCAGCTTGGGGCCGGGACAGGTCACCTACGAGCAGTACTTC; size: -; V: TRBV5-1; length: 16; J: TRBJ2-7; D: TRBD1
CDR3: CASATAGPLAQHF; DNA: TGTGCCAGCGCAACGGCAGGGCCCTTGGCCCAGCATTTT; size: few; V: TRBV27; length: 13; J: TRBJ1-5; D: -
CDR3: CATSRPGLVSNEQFF; DNA: TGTGCCACCAGCAGACCGGGACTAGTTAGCAATGAGCAGTTCTTC; size: -; V: TRBV15; length: 15; J: TRBJ2-1; D: TRBD2
CDR3: CASSPPSLAGGETQYF; DNA: TGTGCCAGCTCACCACCGTCACTAGCGGGAGGGGAGACCCAGTACTTC; size: -; V: TRBV18; length: 16; J: TRBJ2-5; D: TRBD2
CDR3: CATSRGTGSGQPQHF; DNA: TGTGCCACCAGCAGAGGGACAGGGTCAGGACAGCCCCAGCATTTT; size: -; V: TRBV15; length: 15; J: TRBJ1-5; D: TRBD1
CDR3: CASSRANTEAFF; DNA: TGTGCCAGCTCACGGGCCAACACTGAAGCTTTCTTT; size: -; V: TRBV18; length: 12; J: TRBJ1-1; D: -
CDR3: CATHPSGVYEQYF; DNA: TGTGCCACCCACCCCTCCGGGGTCTACGAGCAGTACTTC; size: few; V: TRBV18; length: 13; J: TRBJ2-7; D: -
CDR3: CASSYSKIGGGYTF; DNA: TGTGCCAGCAGTTACTCGAAGATCGGGGGTGGCTACACCTTC; size: once; V: TRBV6-5; length: 14; J: TRBJ1-2; D: -
CDR3: CASSPGQGGYEQYF; DNA: TGTGCCAGCAGCCCCGGACAGGGGGGTTACGAGCAGTACTTC; size: -; V: TRBV5-4; length: 14; J: TRBJ2-7; D: TRBD1
CDR3: CASRCLGTGWGEAFF; DNA: TGTGCCAGCAGGTGCCTGGGGACTGGGTGGGGGGAAGCTTTCTTT; size: -; V: TRBV21-1; length: 15; J: TRBJ1-1; D: -
CDR3: CASGFSTSGSSYNEQFF; DNA: TGTGCTAGTGGTTTCTCGACTAGCGGGAGCTCCTACAATGAGCAGTTCTTC; size: -; V: TRBV12-5; length: 17; J: TRBJ2-1; D: TRBD2
CDR3: CASTQMVAGDTDTQYF; DNA: TGTGCCAGCACCCAAATGGTAGCGGGGGACACAGATACGCAGTATTTT; size: -; V: TRBV28; length: 16; J: TRBJ2-3; D: TRBD2
CDR3: CAWTASSSYNEQFF; DNA: TGTGCCTGGACCGCTTCGAGCTCCTACAATGAGCAGTTCTTC; size: -; V: TRBV30; length: 14; J: TRBJ2-1; D: -
CDR3: CASRPNGGGRGHEQYF; DNA: TGTGCCAGCAGACCCAACGGAGGAGGGAGAGGACACGAGCAGTACTTC; size: -; V: TRBV7-9; length: 16; J: TRBJ2-7; D: -
CDR3: CASSPGQGGFTGELFF; DNA: TGTGCCAGCTCTCCTGGACAGGGCGGATTCACCGGGGAGCTGTTTTTT; size: many; V: TRBV18; length: 16; J: TRBJ2-2; D: TRBD1
CDR3: CARTRGYGETQYF; DNA: TGTGCCAGAACCAGGGGATACGGAGAGACCCAGTACTTC; size: -; V: TRBV25-1; length: 13; J: TRBJ2-5; D: -
CDR3: CASSPVAGISYEQYF; DNA: TGTGCCAGCAGCCCCGTAGCGGGAATCTCTTACGAGCAGTACTTC; size: -; V: TRBV28; length: 15; J: TRBJ2-7; D: TRBD2
CDR3: CASGYGRAWEQYF; DNA: TGTGCCAGCGGGTATGGGCGGGCCTGGGAGCAGTACTTC; size: once; V: TRBV28; length: 13; J: TRBJ2-7; D: -
CDR3: CASSPQTGGNYGYTF; DNA: TGCGCCAGCAGCCCACAAACAGGGGGCAACTATGGCTACACCTTC; size: -; V: TRBV4-1; length: 15; J: TRBJ1-2; D: TRBD1
CDR3: CASSARLAGGIHEQYF; DNA: TGTGCCAGCAGCGCGCGACTAGCGGGAGGAATCCACGAGCAGTACTTC; size: -; V: TRBV7-2; length: 16; J: TRBJ2-7; D: TRBD2
CDR3: CASSDGTGVGKDTDTQFF; DNA: TGTGCCAGCAGTGATGGGACAGGGGTGGGGAAGGACACAGATACGCAGTTTTTT; size: few; V: TRBV2; length: 18; J: TRBJ2-3; D: TRBD1
CDR3: CASSQKDRDYYGYTF; DNA: TGTGCCAGCAGCCAAAAAGACAGGGATTATTATGGCTACACCTTC; size: -; V: TRBV7-8; length: 15; J: TRBJ1-2; D: TRBD1
CDR3: CASSPGLAGRGKNIQYF; DNA: TGTGCCAGCAGCCCGGGACTAGCGGGGAGGGGGAAAAACATTCAGTACTTC; size: -; V: TRBV2; length: 17; J: TRBJ2-4; D: TRBD2
CDR3: CASSLGEWYEQYF; DNA: TGTGCCAGCAGTTTAGGGGAGTGGTACGAGCAGTACTTC; size: -; V: TRBV12-3/TRBV12-4; length: 13; J: TRBJ2-7; D: -
CDR3: CASSLATRGDTQYF; DNA: TGTGCCAGCAGCTTAGCCACTAGGGGGGATACGCAGTATTTT; size: -; V: TRBV7-2; length: 14; J: TRBJ2-3; D: -
CDR3: CSASSGGFFYGYTF; DNA: TGCAGTGCTAGTTCGGGGGGGTTCTTCTATGGCTACACCTTC; size: -; V: TRBV20-1; length: 14; J: TRBJ1-2; D: -
CDR3: CASTHTPYEQYF; DNA: TGTGCCAGCACCCACACCCCCTACGAGCAGTACTTC; size: -; V: TRBV6-5; length: 12; J: TRBJ2-7; D: -
CDR3: CATSRGGRSGEQFF; DNA: TGTGCCACCAGCAGAGGAGGGAGGTCCGGTGAGCAGTTCTTC; size: -; V: TRBV15; length: 14; J: TRBJ2-1; D: -